This TCR beta chain is from a study of glioma-infiltrating T cells. This CDR3 is 13 amino acids long. Trimming cost V 2 bases and J 2 bases, with 6 bases left between them. Germline V gene sequence: CDR1 ENHRY, CDR2 SYGVKD. Whole-study findings and limits: Only very few CDR3 sequences appeared in both tissue and blood. Gliomas, especially low-grade, showed above-expected tissue-blood divergence; non-neoplastic patients showed below.

Concerning this clonotype: Its antigen is undetermined.

Amplification of TCR alpha and beta CDR3 regions from RNA used iRepertoire nested multiplex PCR. For one-step reverse transcription and amplification, 100-400 ng of tissue mRNA or PBMC total RNA was used. TCRdb re-called the multiplex PCR reads with MiXCR, one entry per CDR3 protein. The sample lists around 140,000 distinct CDR3 sequences, about two fifths seen once, with roughly 20% in the top ten. This rearrangement joins TRBV10-3 to TRBJ1-2, with D possibly being TRBD1 (5 bases). This TCR derives from a human donor with low-grade glioma or glioblastoma, undergoing nonglioma brain surgery, or in good health (not recorded which). Input material: glioma tissue, nonneoplastic brain tissue, or PBMCs (not recorded which). The CDR3 DNA reads TGTGCCATCAGTGAGAAGGGGAACTATGGCTACACCTTC. Its translation is CAISEKGNYGYTF.